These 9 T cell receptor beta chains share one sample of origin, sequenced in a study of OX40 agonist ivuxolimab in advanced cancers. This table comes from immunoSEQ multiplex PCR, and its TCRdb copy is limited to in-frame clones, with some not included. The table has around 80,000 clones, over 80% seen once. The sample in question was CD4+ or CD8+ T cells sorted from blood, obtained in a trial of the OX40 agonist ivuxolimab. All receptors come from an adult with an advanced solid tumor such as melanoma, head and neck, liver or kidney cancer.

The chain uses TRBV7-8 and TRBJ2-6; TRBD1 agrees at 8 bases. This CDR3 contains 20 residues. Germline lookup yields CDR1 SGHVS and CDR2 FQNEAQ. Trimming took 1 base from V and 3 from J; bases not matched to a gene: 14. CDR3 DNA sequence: TGTGCCAGCAGCTTAGTGGGACAGGAGATCCCTGGGCTTGGGGCCAACGTCCTGACTTTC. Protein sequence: CASSLVGQEIPGLGANVLTF.

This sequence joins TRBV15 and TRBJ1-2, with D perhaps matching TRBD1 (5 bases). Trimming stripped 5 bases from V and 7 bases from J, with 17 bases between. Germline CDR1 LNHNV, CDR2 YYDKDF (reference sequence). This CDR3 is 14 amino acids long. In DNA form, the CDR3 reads TGTGCCACCAGCGGAGGGGACGTGAATCGTGGCTACACCTTC. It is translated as CATSGGDVNRGYTF. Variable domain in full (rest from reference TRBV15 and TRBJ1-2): DAMVIQNPRYQVTQFGKPVTLSCSQTLNHNVMYWYQQKSSQAPKLLFHYYDKDFNNEADTPDNFQSRRPNTSFCFLDIRSPGLGDTAMYLCATSGGDVNRGYTFGSGTRLTVV.

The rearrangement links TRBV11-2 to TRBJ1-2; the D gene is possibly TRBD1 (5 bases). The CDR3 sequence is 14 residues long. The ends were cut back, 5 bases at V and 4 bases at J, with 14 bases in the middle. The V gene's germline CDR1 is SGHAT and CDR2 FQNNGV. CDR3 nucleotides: TGTGCCAGCAGCACTGGTTCGGGACCCTATGGCTACACCTTC. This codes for CASSTGSGPYGYTF.

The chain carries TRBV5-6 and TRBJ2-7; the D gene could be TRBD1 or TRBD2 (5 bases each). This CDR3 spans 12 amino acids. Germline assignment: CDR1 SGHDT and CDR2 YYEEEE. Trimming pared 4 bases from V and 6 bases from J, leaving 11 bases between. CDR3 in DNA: TGTGCCAGCAGCACTGATGGGGGCGAGCAGTACTTC. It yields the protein CASSTDGGEQYF.

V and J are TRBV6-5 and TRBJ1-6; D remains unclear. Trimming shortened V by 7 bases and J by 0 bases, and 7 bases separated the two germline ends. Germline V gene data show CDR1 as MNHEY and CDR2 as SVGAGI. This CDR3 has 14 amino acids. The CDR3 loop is CASKLSSYNSPLHF. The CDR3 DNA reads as TGTGCCAGCAAACTGAGCTCCTATAATTCACCCCTCCACTTT.

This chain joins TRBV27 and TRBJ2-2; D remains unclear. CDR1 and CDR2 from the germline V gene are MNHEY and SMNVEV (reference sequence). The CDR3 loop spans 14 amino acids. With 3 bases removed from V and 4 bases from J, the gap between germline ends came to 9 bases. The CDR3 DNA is TGTGCCAGCAGTTTCTACCCTAGCACCGGGGAGCTGTTTTTT. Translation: CASSFYPSTGELFF.

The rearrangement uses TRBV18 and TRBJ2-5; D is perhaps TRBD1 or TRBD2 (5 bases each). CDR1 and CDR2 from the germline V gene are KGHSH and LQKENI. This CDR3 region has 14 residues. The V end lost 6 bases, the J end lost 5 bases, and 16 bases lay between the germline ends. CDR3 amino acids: CASSPSGLRETQYF. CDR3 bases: TGTGCCAGCTCCCCGTCGGGGCTACGGGAGACCCAGTACTTC.

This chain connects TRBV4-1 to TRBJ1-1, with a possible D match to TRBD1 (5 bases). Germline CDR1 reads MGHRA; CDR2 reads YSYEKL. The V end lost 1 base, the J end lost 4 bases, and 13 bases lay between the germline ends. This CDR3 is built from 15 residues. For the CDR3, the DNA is TGCGCCAGCAGCCAAGCTGGCGGGGGTGTCACTGAAGCTTTCTTT. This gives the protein CASSQAGGGVTEAFF.

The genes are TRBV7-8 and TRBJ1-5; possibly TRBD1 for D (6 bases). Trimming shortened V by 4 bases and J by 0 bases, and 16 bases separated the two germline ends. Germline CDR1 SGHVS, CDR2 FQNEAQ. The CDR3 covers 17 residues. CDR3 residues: CASSWSTGSGSNQPQHF. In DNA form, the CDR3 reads TGTGCCAGCAGCTGGAGTACAGGGTCAGGTAGCAATCAGCCCCAGCATTTT. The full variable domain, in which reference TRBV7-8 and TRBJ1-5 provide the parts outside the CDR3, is GAGVSQSPRYKVAKRGQDVALRCDPISGHVSLFWYQQALGQGPEFLTYFQNEAQLDKSGLPSDRFFAERPEGSVSTLKIQRTQQEDSAVYLCASSWSTGSGSNQPQHFGDGTRLSIL.